This record concerns one T cell receptor beta chain sequence. It has no known antigen specificity. No base qualities exist here, and no much larger clone lies one base off it. TCRbeta CDR3 regions were amplified from genomic DNA by means of the immunoSEQ Assay, a bias-controlled multiplex PCR. For the original study's pipeline: The number of nucleated cells in each sample was estimated from the amplification of reference gene primers within the assay. Sequence reads were collapsed and filtered to measure the absolute abundance of every unique TCRbeta CDR3 rearrangement. For each sample, productive Simpson clonality was calculated as the square root of Simpson's diversity index over productive rearrangements. Here the immuneACCESS table is served through TCRdb, limited to in-frame sequences with V and J called. Missing clones are a known gap in these copies; in checked studies unresolved V genes cover under half, and the rest lacks a known reason. D and trimming were read from the DNA, whereas the V and J calls and clone size are those reported in that table. Counted in this sample were about 140,000 clones; around 84% of them appeared once. Roughly 8.7% of the sample is held by the ten biggest clonotypes.

From a lookup of the germline V gene (reference sequence), CDR1 and CDR2 are DFQATT and SNEGSKA. From its cysteine to its phenylalanine, the CDR3 spans 13 amino acids. Only CDR3 DNA is held: 39 bases, read in frame from base 1. V is pared back by 3 bases and J by 5 bases, with 13 bases lying between the germline termini. Each collaborating institution followed its own protocols to collect whole blood in K2EDTA tubes. For TCRbeta analysis, collaborators shipped samples as frozen whole blood, isolated PBMCs, or DNA extracted from either of those sample types. This entry comes from a study of blood T cell repertoires in COVID-19 (dated by TCRdb to the early 2020s). Turning to the overall study: Samples covering the acute and convalescent phases of COVID-19 were provided by collaborators in the United States, Italy and Spain. The material from the prospective study consisted of cDNA or gDNA derived from T cells, B-cell-depleted T cells, or PBMCs. Deeply sampled blood TCRbeta repertoires from subjects exposed to, actively infected with, or recovered from COVID-19 were included in the dataset. A freely available public database, intended as a resource for researchers studying the immune response to SARS-CoV-2, is where the repertoires were released. Samples came from the ongoing ImmuneRACE study (first 160 participants) plus 1,254 subjects from 6 global collaborators. Nearly every sample came with metadata listing a de-identified subject ID, COVID-19 status, age in years and sex. Where available, HLA class I and class II types were obtained from metadata supplied by the sample provider rather than from assay-based typing.

Beyond this particular receptor, the publication reports: Clinical and demographic metadata were provided uncurated, with the amount varying by source and participant.

The sequencing input was peripheral blood. The origin of this receptor is a woman aged 55-70 years with acute or convalescent COVID-19. Recombination connected TRBV20-1 to TRBJ1-1; the D gene is possibly TRBD1, with 5 bases matching. The DNA sequence follows: TGCAGTGCTAGTCCCCCGGGGGATACTGAAGCTTTCTTT. Translated, it gives CSASPPGDTEAFF.